Listed below are T cell receptor beta chains from one sample, sequenced in a study of T cells in localized non-small cell lung cancer. Libraries were prepared by immunoSEQ multiplex PCR; TCRdb keeps only in-frame clonotypes and omits some of them. Of roughly 16,000 clones listed, 80% to 90% are singletons. The sequences come from peripheral blood, collected before any cancer treatment. Source of these receptors: a male donor older than 55 with stage II squamous cell lung carcinoma. Each CDR3 is given with its conserved first and last residue. The order of the fields is clone size, V gene, J gene, D gene, CDR3 DNA, CDR3 protein. A D gene is named only where the DNA matches it firmly. Rows may omit the clone size; those that give it use once, few, many or a size class.

>.|TRBV5-6|TRBJ2-7|.
TGTGCCAGCAGCTCAATGACAGGTAGCTCCTACGAGCAGTACTTC
CASSSMTGSSYEQYF
>.|TRBV15|TRBJ2-5|.
TGTGCCACCAGCAGAGGTGGCAGCCAAGAGACCCAGTACTTC
CATSRGGSQETQYF
>.|TRBV29-1|TRBJ2-5|TRBD2
TGCAGCGTTGAAGCTAGCGGGACTAGTATCACCCAGTACTTC
CSVEASGTSITQYF
>once|TRBV6-5|TRBJ1-1|.
TGTGCCAGCATTAAGACCCACGGGGCTGAAGCTTTCTTT
CASIKTHGAEAFF
>.|TRBV30|TRBJ1-1|.
TGTGCCTGGAGTGTACAGCTGAACACTGAAGCTTTCTTT
CAWSVQLNTEAFF
>.|TRBV19|TRBJ2-7|TRBD1
TGTGCCAGTAGTCTCGGGACAGGGACAGCCTACGAGCAGTACTTC
CASSLGTGTAYEQYF
>.|TRBV28|TRBJ2-5|TRBD2
TGTGCCAGCCCCCGGGGGGGAGGGCCTGGGGAGACCCAGTACTTC
CASPRGGGPGETQYF
>.|TRBV9|TRBJ2-7|TRBD2
TGTGCCAGCAGCCCTTCGGCGGGGGGCGCGCAGTACTTC
CASSPSAGGAQYF
>.|TRBV7-6|TRBJ1-2|.
TGTGCCAGCAGCTTAGACGGGACAACCTATGGCTACACCTTC
CASSLDGTTYGYTF
>.|TRBV27|TRBJ2-2|.
TGTGCCAGCAGCATCGATAGGAACACCGGGGAGCTGTTTTTT
CASSIDRNTGELFF
>.|TRBV4-1|TRBJ2-1|TRBD2
TGCGCCAGCAGCCAAGGGACTAGCGGGATTAATGAGCAGTTCTTC
CASSQGTSGINEQFF
>.|TRBV28|TRBJ2-2|TRBD1
TGTGCCAGCAGTTTTTATACAGGGGTGAACACCGGGGAGCTGTTTTTT
CASSFYTGVNTGELFF
>.|TRBV4-2|TRBJ2-1|TRBD2
TGTGCCAGCAGCCAAGAAGCTAGCGGGATGTCCTACAATGAGCAGTTCTTC
CASSQEASGMSYNEQFF
>.|TRBV11-2|TRBJ2-7|.
TGTGCCAGCAGCTTTAGAAGACCACCCTACGAGCAGTACTTC
CASSFRRPPYEQYF
>.|TRBV5-3|TRBJ2-7|.
TGTGCCAGAAGCTTGGTTCTATCGCGGAGCTCCTACGAGCAGTACTTC
CARSLVLSRSSYEQYF